Each of the 25 T cell receptor beta chains below was sequenced from the same sample in a study of T-cell memory formation after mild COVID-19 (dated by TCRdb to about 2021). The library was made by 5' RACE. The sequencer was an Illumina NovaSeq 6000. TCRdb reran the public reads through fastp at Q25 and MiXCR, keeping productive beta chains. Each entry is one CDR3 protein sequence, shown with its most common DNA and genes. For this sample there are roughly 340,000 distinct CDR3 sequences; approximately 15% appear just once. The ten biggest clones cover around 20% of the sample. The sequenced material came from PBMCs or a T cell subset sorted from them (not recorded which). These receptors were taken from a man aged 18-30 years who had mild COVID-19 (a few samples of this study predate the infection). The sample titles of this study are shuffled in the database, so cell type and time point are left out; the donor was told from shared clones.

Only a few counts were recorded for this clonotype. The rearrangement links TRBV5-4 to TRBJ2-2; the D gene is possibly TRBD1 (6 bases). The CDR3 length is 14 residues. V was pared by 6 bases and J by 6 bases, with 15 bases between. From germline, CDR1 is SGHNT and CDR2 YYREEE (reference sequence). CDR3 sequence: CASTSGELAGELFF. As DNA, the CDR3 is TGTGCCAGCACCTCAGGGGAGTTAGCCGGGGAGCTGTTTTTT. The variable domain in full, completed from reference TRBV5-4 and TRBJ2-2, reads ETGVTQSPTHLIKTRGQQVTLRCSSQSGHNTVSWYQQALGQGPQFIFQYYREEENGRGNFPPRFSGLQFPNYSSELNVNALELDDSALYLCASTSGELAGELFFGEGSRLTVL.

This clonotype turned up a few times. The CDR3, as DNA: TGTGCCAGCAGCTCCGGACAGGGGAACGAGCAGTACTTC. Translating it yields CASSSGQGNEQYF. This chain connects TRBV7-7 to TRBJ2-7; TRBD1 matches 9 bases. The CDR3 is made up of 13 amino acids. The V segment lost 4 bases and the J segment 5 bases; nucleotides outside the gene matches: 3. Germline V gene sequence: CDR1 SSHAT, CDR2 FNYEAQ (reference sequence).

This clonotype was detected a few times. V gene TRBV7-2 combines with J gene TRBJ2-3; D not resolved. The CDR3 consists of 12 residues. Trimming cost V 5 bases and J 7 bases, with 10 bases left between them. CDR1 is SGHTA, CDR2 FQGNSA, per germline. The chain's CDR3 is CASSPSIHTQYF. The CDR3 DNA follows: TGTGCCAGCAGCCCATCCATACATACGCAGTATTTT.

This clonotype has only a few counts. This sequence joins TRBV20-1 and TRBJ2-5; weak D call: TRBD1 (6 bases). Germline V gene data show CDR1 as DFQATT and CDR2 as SNEGSKA (reference sequence). The CDR3 contains 15 residues. Deletions cut 6 bases from V and 5 bases from J, with 22 bases between. CDR3 sequence reads: CSAHRPTDRSETQYF. In nucleotides, the CDR3 is TGCAGTGCCCACCGCCCCACAGACAGGTCGGAGACCCAGTACTTC.

The chain has TRBV5-1 and TRBJ1-6; D gene ambiguous. The germline CDR1 and CDR2 sequences are SGHRS and YFSETQ. V lost 4 bases to trimming and J lost 12 bases, with 17 bases between them. CDR3 length: 14 amino acids. CDR3 in amino acids: CASSLRYNSEPLHF. CDR3 bases: TGCGCCAGCAGCCTAAGATACAACTCTGAACCCCTCCACTTT.

In the case of this clonotype: At one end, the junction sequence differs from germline, possibly due to a read error. The chain joins TRBV11-2 to TRBJ2-1; 7 nucleotides agree with TRBD2. The germline CDR1 and CDR2 sequences are SGHAT and FQNNGV. This CDR3 is built from 13 residues. The CDR3 coding sequence is TGTGCCAGCAGCTTGACTAGCTACTATGAGCAGTTCTTC. Translated: CASSLTSYYEQFF.

This clonotype was observed a few times. The V call is TRBV7-9, the J call TRBJ2-1; perhaps TRBD1 as D (5 bases). V was pared by 4 bases and J by 2 bases, with 15 bases between. The CDR3 sequence is 16 residues long. Germline assignment: CDR1 SEHNR and CDR2 FQNEAQ (reference sequence). The CDR3 is CASSSEAGITYNEQFF. The CDR3 DNA is TGTGCCAGCAGCTCAGAAGCAGGGATTACCTACAATGAGCAGTTCTTC.

The gene calls are TRBV7-9 and TRBJ1-2; a possible D gene is TRBD1 (5 bases). V was cut by 5 bases and J by 6 bases, with 10 bases left in between. This CDR3 has 12 residues. The germline gives CDR1 SEHNR, CDR2 FQNEAQ (reference sequence). The CDR3 DNA reads TGTGCCAGCAGCGGGGGAAAGGATGGCTACACCTTC. This gives the protein CASSGGKDGYTF.

The CDR3 region is CASKLYSANTEAFF. The CDR3 coding sequence is TGTGCCAGCAAACTATATTCAGCGAACACTGAAGCTTTCTTT. This chain joins TRBV7-3 and TRBJ1-1; D gene uncertain. V lost 7 bases to trimming and J lost 1 base, with 13 bases between them. This CDR3 is 14 amino acids long. The germline V gene has CDR1 SGHTA and CDR2 FQGTGA.

A few counts support this clonotype. V usage is TRBV7-2 and J usage is TRBJ2-2, with D maybe TRBD1 (5 bases). With 6 bases removed from V and 4 bases from J, the gap between germline ends came to 15 bases. CDR3 length: 15 residues. From germline, CDR1 is SGHTA and CDR2 FQGNSA. DNA for the CDR3: TGTGCCAGCAGTTTCAATCCAGGGATCACCGGGGAGCTGTTTTTT. This encodes CASSFNPGITGELFF.

About this clonotype itself: Compared with germline, one end of the junction differs, possibly owing to a read error. V gene TRBV7-9 combines with J gene TRBJ2-5, with a weak D call TRBD1 (6 bases). From germline, CDR1 is SEHNR and CDR2 FQNEAQ (reference sequence). This CDR3 comprises 14 residues. CDR3 nucleotide sequence: TGTGCCAGAAGCTCCGGGACATACCAAGAGACCCAGTACTTC. Its protein product is CARSSGTYQETQYF. The whole variable domain, remainder taken from reference TRBV7-9 and TRBJ2-5, is DTGVSQNPRHKITKRGQNVTFRCDPISEHNRLYWYRQTLGQGPEFLTYFQNEAQLEKSRLLSDRFSAERPKGSFSTLEIQRTEQGDSAMYLCARSSGTYQETQYFGPGTRLLVL.

This clonotype was detected a few times. The rearrangement uses TRBV6-5 and TRBJ2-1, with 8 bases fitting TRBD1. With V trimmed by 0 bases and J by 9 bases, 4 bases remained unmatched. The V gene's germline CDR1 is MNHEY and CDR2 SVGAGI. The CDR3 is made up of 14 amino acids. The CDR3 nucleotides are TGTGCCAGCAGTTACTCGTTACAGGGGGGTGAGCAGTTCTTC. Translation: CASSYSLQGGEQFF.

This clonotype was counted between two and nine times. The chain uses TRBV12-3 or TRBV12-4 and TRBJ1-1; 8 bases align to TRBD1. V trimming: 8 bases; J trimming: 5 bases; junction bases outside the gene matches: 7. This CDR3 is 13 amino acids long. The CDR3 is CASSTGVATEAFF. The CDR3, as DNA: TGTGCCAGCTCGACAGGGGTTGCGACTGAAGCTTTCTTT.

This clonotype has only a few counts. For the CDR3, the DNA is TGTGCCAGCAGCTCGGGACTCAAAGCTACCTACGAGCAGTACGTC. Translating gives CASSSGLKATYEQYV. The rearrangement uses TRBV7-2 and TRBJ2-7, with a tentative D call TRBD2 (6 bases). Germline V gives CDR1 SGHTA, CDR2 FQGNSA. This CDR3 has 15 residues. V gave up 4 bases and J gave up 2 bases, with 15 bases separating them.

This clonotype was observed a handful of times. The chain links TRBV6-2 or TRBV6-3 to TRBJ2-7; 10 bases align to TRBD1. This CDR3 is 17 amino acids long. V was clipped by 4 bases and J by 6 bases; unmatched bases: 15. From germline, CDR1 is MNHEY and CDR2 SVGEGT. In DNA, the CDR3 is TGTGCCAGCAGTTCCCTAAAAAGACAGGGGGCACCCGTCGAGCAGTACGTC. Protein sequence: CASSSLKRQGAPVEQYV.

This clonotype was detected a few times. This chain links TRBV6-5 with TRBJ2-6, with no clear D. Germline CDR1 and CDR2: MNHEY and SVGAGI. This CDR3 is built from 14 residues. V lost 2 bases, J lost 0 bases, and 2 bases lay in between. The CDR3 region is CASSYDSGANVLTF. The CDR3 coding sequence is TGTGCCAGCAGTTACGACTCTGGGGCCAACGTCCTGACTTTC.

V is TRBV18 and J is TRBJ1-1; 8 nucleotides agree with TRBD1. The germline V gene has CDR1 KGHSH and CDR2 LQKENI. CDR3 length: 17 amino acids. J lost 0 bases, V lost 3 bases, and 9 bases had no gene match. The CDR3 coding sequence is TGTGCCAGCTCACCCCCACAGGGGGACGCCATGAACACTGAAGCTTTCTTT. Encoded protein: CASSPPQGDAMNTEAFF.

This clonotype occurred a few times. The chain combines TRBV12-3 or TRBV12-4 with TRBJ1-1; D is undetermined. The V and J ends lost 6 bases and 1 base respectively, with 18 bases between them. The CDR3 consists of 16 residues. As DNA, the CDR3 is TGTGCCAGCAGGCCCCTTCTTACCCCAACGAACACTGAAGCTTTCTTT. Protein sequence: CASRPLLTPTNTEAFF.

This clonotype was observed a few times. The chain has TRBV29-1 and TRBJ1-1, with D unresolved. The CDR3 contains 15 residues. The V end was cut by 1 base, the J end by 4 bases, with 16 bases between. CDR1 and CDR2 from the germline V gene are SQVTM and ANQGSEA. The CDR3 reads CSVEGGKREVTEAFF. CDR3 sequence (DNA): TGCAGCGTTGAAGGGGGAAAAAGGGAGGTCACTGAAGCTTTCTTT.

The chain has TRBV7-2 and TRBJ2-5, with 12 positions matching TRBD1. J gave up 5 bases and V 1 base, and 5 bases lay outside the gene matches. The CDR3 is 16 residues long. CDR1 and CDR2 (germline): SGHTA, FQGNSA. CDR3 amino acids: CASSLVGTGGPETQYF. CDR3 nucleotides: TGTGCCAGCAGCTTAGTCGGGACAGGGGGCCCCGAGACCCAGTACTTC.

This clonotype was seen many times. This chain links TRBV4-3 with TRBJ2-3; maybe TRBD2 (5 bases). V gave up 3 bases and J gave up 1 base, with 8 bases separating them. Per the germline V gene, CDR1 is LGHNA and CDR2 is YSLEER. This CDR3 is built from 14 residues. CDR3 region: CASSQEVRTDTQYF. The CDR3 region has the DNA TGCGCCAGCAGCCAGGAGGTACGCACAGATACGCAGTATTTT.

This clonotype was seen more than once but under ten times. The CDR3 bases are TGCAGTACGACAGGGGTTTTTTCACCCCTCCACTTT. The encoded protein is CSTTGVFSPLHF. The V gene is TRBV20-1, the J gene TRBJ1-6; 8 bases line up with TRBD1. The CDR3 totals 12 residues. The trim removed 8 bases at V and 9 bases at J, leaving 6 bases unmatched. Germline loops: CDR1 DFQATT, CDR2 SNEGSKA (reference sequence).

The CDR3: CSARRGGRTDTQYF. Here the CDR3 DNA reads TGCAGTGCTAGACGCGGGGGACGCACAGATACGCAGTATTTT. The chain joins TRBV20-1 to TRBJ2-3; 7 nucleotides line up with TRBD2. The trim removed 2 bases at V and 1 base at J, leaving 3 bases unmatched. The CDR3 length is 14 residues. From germline, CDR1 is DFQATT and CDR2 SNEGSKA (reference sequence).

This clonotype was seen a handful of times. CDR3 sequence: CASRTGTGKDEQYV. CDR3 bases: TGTGCCAGCAGGACCGGGACAGGGAAGGACGAGCAGTACGTC. The chain has TRBV28 and TRBJ2-7; 9 bases map to TRBD1. With V trimmed by 6 bases and J by 5 bases, 8 bases remained unmatched. Germline V gene sequence: CDR1 MDHEN, CDR2 SYDVKM. The CDR3 runs 14 residues.

This chain links TRBV4-2 with TRBJ1-5; the D is unclear. V gave up 3 bases and J gave up 6 bases, with 6 bases separating them. CDR1 and CDR2 from the germline V gene are LGHNA and YNFKEQ. This CDR3 spans 12 amino acids. CDR3 amino acids: CASSHPLQPQHF. CDR3 sequence (DNA): TGTGCCAGCAGCCACCCCCTTCAGCCCCAGCATTTT.